The present entry profiles one T cell receptor (beta chain) with its context. Its target antigen remains unknown. No qualities accompany the bases; no much larger clone lies one base away. The data originate from a study of blood T cell repertoires in COVID-19 (dated by TCRdb to about 2020). Regarding the complete study: Samples covering the acute and convalescent phases of COVID-19 were provided by collaborators in the United States, Italy and Spain. The prospective study material was composed of cDNA or gDNA derived from T cells, B-cell-depleted T cells, or PBMCs. Samples were obtained from the ongoing ImmuneRACE study (first 160 participants) and from over 1,000 subjects provided by 6 global collaborators. The repertoires were released in a freely available public database intended as a resource for research on the immune response to SARS-CoV-2. Nearly every sample came with metadata listing a de-identified subject ID, COVID-19 status, age in years and sex. Subjects who had been exposed to COVID-19, were actively infected with it, or had recovered from it provided the deeply sampled blood TCRbeta repertoires that made up the dataset. Where available, HLA class I and class II types were taken from metadata supplied by the sample provider and were not determined by assay-based typing.

The full study reports these points: Clinical and demographic metadata were provided uncurated, with the amount varying by source and participant.

The collaborating institutions used their own protocols to collect whole blood in K2EDTA tubes. For TCRbeta analysis, collaborators shipped samples as frozen whole blood, isolated PBMCs, or DNA extracted from either of those sample types. The CDR3 sequence holds 15 residues, the cysteine and phenylalanine included. Solely the CDR3 DNA is kept, with 45 bases framed from the first base. The germline V gene sets CDR1 to SGHVS and CDR2 to FQNEAQ. V is reduced by 3 bases and J by 4 bases, leaving a spacing of 13 bases between them. TCRbeta CDR3 regions were amplified from genomic DNA using the immunoSEQ Assay, a bias-controlled multiplex PCR. From the authors' description of their analysis: The number of nucleated cells in each sample was estimated from the amplification of reference gene primers within the assay. To quantify the absolute abundance of each unique TCRbeta CDR3 rearrangement, sequence reads were collapsed and filtered. For each sample, productive Simpson clonality was calculated as the square root of Simpson's diversity index over productive rearrangements. In its TCRdb copy, this immuneACCESS table keeps in-frame sequences only and misses some clones. Where compared with another copy, unresolved V genes explain less than half of these, and the others have no known cause. Clonal size and the V and J genes are those of that table, whereas D and trimming came from the DNA. This sample has about 380,000 clones in its table, and more than 65% of those were observed once. Of the sample, about 1.2% is held by the ten largest clones.

The receptor comes from a human donor with acute or convalescent COVID-19. The donor label of this sample is uncertain. The sequenced sample consisted of peripheral blood. The rearranged chain carries TRBV7-8 and TRBJ2-1; the best D guess is TRBD2, with 5 bases matching. CDR3 reads: CASSFGRGGYNEQFF. Here is the DNA: TGTGCCAGCAGCTTCGGGCGCGGAGGTTACAATGAGCAGTTCTTC.